This T cell receptor beta chain appears in the sequencing data of a study of identical twins (dated by TCRdb to between 2015 and 2016). With regard to the full study: TCR alpha and beta repertoires from monozygotic twins, unrelated adults of various ages and cord blood were deep-sequenced to test whether fetal clonotypes persist. Replicate twin experiments were performed at different times using different library preparation protocols to rule out contamination.

Library creation used 5' RACE. TCRdb names Illumina HiSeq 2000 as the instrument used. A universal primer binding site was added through template switching, and the final cDNA carried a unique molecular identifier so that TCR cDNA molecules could be counted accurately. Specific primers in the conserved constant-segment region were used to synthesize first-strand cDNA for TCR alpha and beta chains. To control for contamination, every cDNA library carried two barcodes: a SMART-Mk sample barcode plus Illumina barcodes. TruSeq adapter sequences and Illumina sample barcodes were added in two successive PCR steps. TCR alpha and beta cDNA libraries were sequenced on the Illumina HiSeq platform with custom primers. In the original analysis: MiGEC processed the raw reads to extract unique molecular identifiers, while MiXCR was used to determine the CDR3 positions. For each individual, recombination models were inferred using an EM algorithm with the repgenHMM and IGoR tools. The tcR package in R was used for shared clonotype analysis, with sharing normalized by the product of cloneset sizes. To study raw recombination without the effects of thymic and clonal selection, out-of-frame nonproductive sequences were analyzed. Using fastp trimming at Q25 and MiXCR clonotype assembly, TCRdb reanalyzed the public sequencing data and kept in-frame beta chains. Each entry merges the rows of one CDR3 protein and shows their most common DNA and genes. The V and J calls were determined by TCRdb, not by the authors. This sample gives 500,000 to 550,000 distinct CDR3 sequences in total; roughly a fifth of them show up just once. 0.75% to 0.95% of the sample comes from the top ten.

Every donor was a healthy Caucasian. The twin cohort consisted of three pairs of female monozygotic twins, all aged roughly 18 to 29 years. CD4+ and CD8+ T cell populations were isolated with positive isolation kits from Invitrogen. For CDR1 and CDR2, the germline V gene lists MNHNS and SASEGT. The CDR3 goes from the cysteine to the phenylalanine over 13 residues. Only the CDR3 part of the read is kept: 39 bases, read in frame from the first base. V is pared back by 5 bases and J by 6 bases, with 11 bases lying between the germline termini. On the study overall, not on this receptor specifically: Zero-insertion analyses could be partly confounded by invariant T cells such as MAIT and iNKT, though diverse VJ usage argued against such confounding for most clonotypes. Out-of-frame TCR alpha sharing in monozygotic twins was systematically underestimated by recombination models, whereas sharing between unrelated individuals was in agreement with the recombination models. The excess sharing between twins in beta out-of-frame sequences was weaker because fewer shared sequences reduced the signal-to-noise ratio. Because the same donors could not be followed over many years, the conclusions depended on cross-sectional statistical analysis. Fewer insertions were carried by abundant cord blood beta clonotypes; a weaker similar trend was observed in young adult naive repertoires, while no such trend was observed in memory repertoires. Compared with coincidental sharing between unrelated individuals, an excess of low generation-probability sequences was observed among out-of-frame TCR alpha sequences shared between twins.

On this clonotype: The target of this receptor is not known. No base quality information exists; no much larger clone differs at one position.

These data were also reused for a study on T cells expressing NK-cell markers. From the second report: In sorted CD3+CD56+NKG2C+, CD3+CD56+NKG2C- and CD3+CD56-NKG2C+ T-cell subsets from 8 or 9 donors, TCR beta-chain repertoires were profiled. Among the eight sequenced donors, seven were HCMV-seropositive and one was HCMV-seronegative. In several experiments an anti-gammadeltaTCR antibody was added to restrict sorting to alphabetaTCR-expressing T cells. In several donors, the dominant CD3+CD56+NKG2C+ clonotypes were among the top 10 CD8+ clonotypes and accounted for about 1.0-7.5% of CD8+ T cells. Those dominant clonotypes were again the most abundant among CD3+CD56-NKG2C+ cells in a few donors, at roughly 28.3-65%. It remained unclear whether the expanded NKG2C-expressing T cell clones were specific for HCMV antigens. The eight sequenced donors were randomly selected healthy volunteers, three men and five women. HCMV-specific IgG was detected in serum with a commercial ELISA kit to determine HCMV serostatus. Reads were demultiplexed and grouped by UMI with MIGEC, and clonotypes were assembled and quantified with MiTCR. To exclude erroneous sequences, any TCR cDNA sequence not supported by at least two reads was discarded. The tcR package was used for downstream repertoire analysis, and clonotypes were matched between fractions using CDR3 nucleotide sequence together with V segment. VDJmatch was used to annotate antigen specificity against VDJdb, with one amino acid substitution in CDR3 allowed.

Sequenced material: CD4+ T cells sorted from blood. The receptor's source is a woman younger than 35 in good health. The V gene is TRBV6-1 and the J gene is TRBJ1-5; TRBD1 is a possible D gene, resting on 5 matching bases. The CDR3 protein sequence reads: CASSMQGFQPQHF. The DNA reads as follows: TGTGCCAGCAGTATGCAGGGTTTTCAGCCCCAGCATTTT.